The 17 T cell receptor beta chains below come from one sample, sequenced in a study of tissue T cells after allogeneic stem cell transplantation. Repertoires were generated with immunoSEQ multiplex PCR, while TCRdb's copy carries only in-frame clones and drops some. Among 8,700 or so clones listed, roughly 49% were seen once. Time point denoted: mouse harvest day 7 after allogeneic transplant. The graft held 10^6 splenic CD5+ T cells and 10^7 T-cell-depleted bone marrow cells. The specimen was gut tissue. The source of these receptors is a female BALB/c mouse given C57BL/6 T cells with graft-versus-host disease after an allogeneic hematopoietic cell transplant.

This clone has a single count. Germline and genes: mouse. The read ends 1 residue early relative to the CDR3; the germline J gene fills the gap. V gene TRBV3 combines with J gene TRBJ1-4; no clear D. The CDR3 totals 14 residues. Germline V CDR1 and CDR2: SNHLY, FYNGKV (reference sequence). V lost 1 base and J 4 bases, leaving 7 bases between the germline ends. Incomplete CDR3 DNA: TGTGCCAGCAGCTTAGGACTCTTCAACGAAAGATTATTT. Translating it yields CASSLGLFNERLF. From start to end, the CDR3 is CASSLGLFNERLFF. Based on the CDR3 plus reference TRBV3 and TRBJ1-4, the full variable domain is GPKVLQIPSHQIIDMGQMVTLNCDPVSNHLYFYWYKQILGQQMEFLVNFYNGKVMEKSKLFKDQFSVERPDGSYFTLKIQPTALEDSAVYFCASSLGLFNERLFFGHGTKLSVL.

This clone is medium-sized (0.01 to 0.1%). Mouse gene names and germline throughout. The CDR3 is cut off 1 residue early in the read; its end comes from the germline J gene. The chain carries TRBV5 and TRBJ2-7; possible D gene TRBD2, 5 bases. V lost 0 bases, J lost 0 bases, and 9 bases lay in between. The CDR3 runs to 15 residues. Germline CDR1 reads LGHNA; CDR2 reads YNLKQL (reference sequence). CDR3 sequence: CASSQDWESSYEQYF. Partial CDR3 DNA: TGTGCCAGCAGCCAAGACTGGGAAAGCTCCTATGAACAGTAC.

As concerns this clone: Gene names and germline refer to mouse. The CDR3 end falls 1 residue outside the read, so it is completed with the germline J gene. This rearrangement joins TRBV23 to TRBJ1-2; no DNA check was done on the table's D call, TRBD1. The CDR3 sequence is 15 residues long. Germline V gene data show CDR1 as KGHTA and CDR2 as FQNQQP. CDR3 DNA, as far as it was read: TGCTCCAGCAGTCAATCCGGGACAGCAAACTCCGACTACACC. Translating gives CSSSQSGTANSDYT. The CDR3, in full, reads CSSSQSGTANSDYTF.

Turning to this clone: Mouse gene names apply. The CDR3 end lies 1 residue beyond the end of the read and is filled in from the germline J gene. This chain connects TRBV26 to TRBJ2-3, with TRBD2 matching 7 bases. Germline CDR1 reads KGHPV; CDR2 reads FQNQEV (reference sequence). V was clipped by 6 bases and J by 1 base; unmatched bases: 7. The CDR3 is 15 residues long. The part of the CDR3 DNA that was read is TGTGCCAGCAGCCAAACTGGGGCGGGTGCAGAAACGCTGTAT. It encodes CASSQTGAGAETLY. The full CDR3 reads CASSQTGAGAETLYF.

Details on this clone: The gene symbols are mouse symbols. The CDR3: CSSSHSHANSDYTF. The CDR3 bases that were read are TGCTCCAGCAGTCACAGTCATGCAAACTCCGACTACACC. The chain employs TRBV23 and TRBJ1-2; TRBD1, the table's D call, lacks a check against the DNA. The CDR3 end is not reached by the read, which stops 1 residue before it; the germline J gene fills it in. Germline values: CDR1 KGHTA, CDR2 FQNQQP. The CDR3 covers 14 residues.

This clone has more than one count but fewer than ten. The listed genes are named as in mouse. The CDR3 extends 1 residue past the end of the read, so its final part is completed from the germline J gene. This sequence joins TRBV13-2 and TRBJ1-1; D not resolved. The CDR3 sequence is 13 residues long. The V gene lost 0 bases and the J gene lost 5 bases, with 8 bases spanning the gap. Germline V CDR1 and CDR2: NNHNN, SYGAGS (reference sequence). The CDR3 sequence: CASGDARHTEVFF. The DNA read from the CDR3 is TGTGCCAGCGGTGATGCCCGCCATACAGAAGTCTTC.

This clone showed up just once. Gene names are mouse gene names. The read falls 1 residue short of the CDR3 end, and the missing part is taken from the germline J gene. This chain links TRBV3 with TRBJ2-5; D is unclear. Trimming took off 4 bases at V and 2 bases at J, with 1 base between the two ends. Germline CDR1 reads SNHLY; CDR2 reads FYNGKV (reference sequence). This CDR3 has 11 amino acids. The CDR3 region is CASSSQDTQYF. CDR3 DNA (partial): TGTGCCAGCAGCTCCCAAGACACCCAGTAC.

This clone is deemed medium-sized. Gene names follow the mouse nomenclature. Read sequence stops 1 residue before the CDR3 end, and the germline J gene provides the missing end. The gene calls are TRBV5 and TRBJ1-5; D gene unclear. V lost 5 bases and J 4 bases, leaving 6 bases between the germline ends. The length of the CDR3 is 12 residues. From germline, CDR1 is LGHNA and CDR2 YNLKQL (reference sequence). CDR3 loop: CASSAGNQAPLF. CDR3 bases read: TGTGCCAGCAGCGCCGGGAACCAGGCTCCGCTT.

This clone was seen only a few times. Gene labels here are mouse ones. The read terminates 1 residue before the CDR3 end, so the remaining end is supplied by the germline J gene. The chain carries TRBV15 and TRBJ2-7, with TRBD1 as a possible D gene (7 bases). V was cut by 3 bases and J by 7 bases, with 10 bases left in between. CDR1 SGHND and CDR2 FRSKSL come from the germline V gene. This CDR3 region has 12 residues. CDR3 protein: CASSLRGREQYF. Partial CDR3 DNA: TGTGCCAGCAGTTTGAGGGGGCGAGAACAGTAC.

Points on this clone: Mouse gene names apply. The read finishes 1 residue shy of the CDR3 end, and the germline J gene is used to complete it. This sequence joins TRBV12-1 and TRBJ2-7, with D perhaps matching TRBD1 (6 bases). The CDR3 consists of 13 residues. Germline assignment: CDR1 SGHSN and CDR2 HYEKVE. Trimming took off 2 bases at V and 4 bases at J, with 11 bases between the two ends. Incomplete CDR3 DNA: TGTGCCAGCTCTCCCGGGACACCATATGAACAGTAC. This encodes CASSPGTPYEQY. The whole CDR3 sequence reads CASSPGTPYEQYF. The full variable domain, in which reference TRBV12-1 and TRBJ2-7 provide the parts outside the CDR3, is DSGVVQSPRHIIKEKGGRSVLTCIPISGHSNVVWYQQTLGKELKFLIQHYEKVERDKGFLPSRFSVQQFDDYHSEMNMSALELEDSAMYFCASSPGTPYEQYFGPGTRLTVL.

As to this clone: The genes and germline here are from mouse. The read falls 1 residue short of the CDR3 end, and the missing part is taken from the germline J gene. The rearrangement uses TRBV3 and TRBJ2-5; D possibly corresponds to TRBD1 (6 bases). The germline gives CDR1 SNHLY, CDR2 FYNGKV (reference sequence). With 5 bases removed from V and 2 bases from J, the gap between germline ends came to 8 bases. The CDR3 covers 13 residues. The CDR3: CASSPGVQDTQYF. The DNA read from the CDR3 is TGTGCCAGCAGCCCAGGGGTCCAAGACACCCAGTAC.

A remark on this clone: The genes are named according to mouse. Read coverage stops 1 residue before the CDR3 terminus; the germline J gene supplies the remainder. This chain connects TRBV13-2 to TRBJ2-4; TRBD2 matches 13 bases. The CDR3 length is 17 residues. V lost 3 bases and J lost 0; bases outside the gene matches: 4. Germline loops: CDR1 NNHNN, CDR2 SYGAGS (reference sequence). The CDR3 DNA, read in part, is TGTGCCAGCGGTGGCGGGACTGGGGGGGGTAGTCAAAACACCTTGTAC. This translates into CASGGGTGGGSQNTLY. The whole CDR3 is CASGGGTGGGSQNTLYF.

In regard to this clone: The gene names given are mouse names. The CDR3 goes on 1 residue after the read ends, and that part is filled in from the germline J gene. J is TRBJ2-4 and V is TRBV23; no check of the table's D call, TRBD1, against the DNA was made. The CDR3 totals 14 residues. Germline lookup yields CDR1 KGHTA and CDR2 FQNQQP. CDR3 in amino acids: CSSSQSSSQNTLYF. Incomplete CDR3 DNA: TGCTCCAGCAGTCAATCTAGTAGTCAAAACACCTTGTAC. The complete variable domain, with remaining parts taken from reference TRBV23 and TRBJ2-4, reads DAAVTQKPRYLIKMKGQEAEMKCIPEKGHTAVFWYQQKQSKELKFLIYFQNQQPLDQIDMVKERFSAVCPSSSLCSLGIRTCEAEDSALYLCSSSQSSSQNTLYFGAGTRLSVL.

With regard to this clone: Genes and germline are mouse. The missing CDR3 end, 1 residue past where the read stops, is filled in from the germline J gene. The genes are TRBV12-2 and TRBJ2-7; 11 bases match TRBD2. Germline CDR1 and CDR2: SGHLS and HYDKME. The ends lost 4 bases at V and 6 bases at J; junction bases unmatched: 7. This CDR3 spans 14 amino acids. The covered CDR3 bases are TGTGCCAGCTCCCTAACTGGGGGGGCGCTTGAACAGTAC. This gives the protein CASSLTGGALEQY. Given in full, the CDR3 is CASSLTGGALEQYF. Full variable domain (rest looked up from reference TRBV12-2 and TRBJ2-7): NSGVVQSPRYIIKGKGERSILKCIPISGHLSVAWYQQTQGQELKFFIQHYDKMERDKGNLPSRFSVQQFDDYHSEMNMSALELEDSAVYFCASSLTGGALEQYFGPGTRLTVL.

In its sample, this clone was seen a few times. Mouse germline and gene names are used. The CDR3 end lies 1 residue beyond the end of the read and is filled in from the germline J gene. The chain recombines TRBV26 with TRBJ2-4; 7 bases agree with TRBD1. The germline CDR1 and CDR2 sequences are KGHPV and FQNQEV (reference sequence). The CDR3 extends over 15 amino acids. V lost 6 bases to trimming and J lost 0 bases; unmatched junction nucleotides: 6. The CDR3 loop is CASSPNRGSQNTLYF. CDR3 bases read: TGTGCCAGCAGCCCTAACAGGGGTAGTCAAAACACCTTGTAC.

This clone has a handful of counts. Mouse gene names and germline throughout. Sequencing ends 1 residue short of the CDR3 end; the germline J gene provides the rest. V gene TRBV31 combines with J gene TRBJ2-1, with 7 bases lining up with TRBD2. Germline V gene data show CDR1 as GKSSPN and CDR2 as SITVG. The CDR3 is 14 residues long. J gave up 4 bases and V 0 bases, and 3 bases lay outside the gene matches. The CDR3 bases that were read are TGTGCCTGGAGTCTAGACTGGGCTTATGCTGAGCAGTTC. Translating it yields CAWSLDWAYAEQF. The entire CDR3 protein is CAWSLDWAYAEQFF.

Notes on this clone: Germline and genes here are mouse. The CDR3 end is not reached by the read, which stops 1 residue before it; the germline J gene fills it in. The genes are TRBV26 and TRBJ1-6; a weak D match, TRBD1 (5 bases). TRBJ1-6 has ORF status, its function being uncertain. The CDR3 length is 14 residues. CDR1 KGHPV and CDR2 FQNQEV come from the germline V gene (reference sequence). Trimming stripped 6 bases from V and 2 bases from J, with 8 bases between. This CDR3 reads CASSQGTYNSPLYF. The CDR3 DNA, read in part, is TGTGCCAGCAGCCAGGGAACCTATAATTCGCCCCTCTAC.